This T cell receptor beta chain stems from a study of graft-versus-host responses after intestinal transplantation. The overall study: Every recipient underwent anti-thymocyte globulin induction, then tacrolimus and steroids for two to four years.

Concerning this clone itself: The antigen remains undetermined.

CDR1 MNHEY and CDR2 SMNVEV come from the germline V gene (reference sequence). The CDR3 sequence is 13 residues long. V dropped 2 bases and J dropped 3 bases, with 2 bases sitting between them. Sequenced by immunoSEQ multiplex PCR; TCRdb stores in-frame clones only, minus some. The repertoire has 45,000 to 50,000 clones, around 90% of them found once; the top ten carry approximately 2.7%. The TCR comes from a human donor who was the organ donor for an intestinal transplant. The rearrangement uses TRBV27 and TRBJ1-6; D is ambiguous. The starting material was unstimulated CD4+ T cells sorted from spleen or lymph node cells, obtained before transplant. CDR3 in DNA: TGTGCCAGCAGTTTAGTCTATAATTCACCCCTCCACTTT. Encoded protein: CASSLVYNSPLHF.